The rows below give T cell receptor beta chains drawn from one sample of a study of blood T cell repertoires in COVID-19. Sequenced by immunoSEQ multiplex PCR; TCRdb stores in-frame clones only, minus some. The sample shows 150,000 to 200,000 clones, about 88% of them seen only once. Sequenced: PBMCs or T cells enriched from blood (not recorded which). The receptors were gathered from a woman younger than 30 who had recovered from COVID-19. Each CDR3 is given with its conserved first and last residue. Each record gives: V gene, J gene, CDR3 protein.

TRBV27	TRBJ1-2	CASSLSNTLHGYTF
TRBV3-1/TRBV3-2	TRBJ2-7	CASSPGQVREQYF
TRBV2	TRBJ2-1	CASAYKTGRFFDEQFF
TRBV5-1	TRBJ2-3	CASSLGLAGEDTQYF
TRBV28	TRBJ2-7	CASTLRRSGEQYF
TRBV7-3	TRBJ2-3	CASSSRLAGGLDTQYF
TRBV9	TRBJ1-3	CASSVGSLGSSGNTIYF
TRBV28	TRBJ1-2	CASSLEGALGGYTF
TRBV2	TRBJ1-5	CASSDGGNQPQHF
TRBV6-5	TRBJ2-1	CASSWASGGFEQFF
TRBV14	TRBJ2-6	CASSQGHYSGANVLTF
TRBV7-2	TRBJ1-5	CASSLGLSNQPQHF
TRBV5-1	TRBJ2-5	CASSLTSGGQETQYF
TRBV7-9	TRBJ1-1	CASSEATGTLNTEAFF
TRBV7-9	TRBJ1-2	CASGGDRRNGYTF
TRBV7-8	TRBJ1-2	CASSPRQGYGYTF
TRBV2	TRBJ1-5	CASSGQDPNQPQHF
TRBV7-6	TRBJ2-2	CASSPRRGESMNTGELFF
TRBV30	TRBJ1-1	CAWSAQGTLRSEAFF
TRBV27	TRBJ1-2	CASSLRVNGYGYTF
TRBV28	TRBJ1-4	CASRTYRGTTNEKLFF
TRBV15	TRBJ1-2	CATSNTLRDGYTF
TRBV19	TRBJ1-2	CASSINSDSSGYTF
TRBV7-2	TRBJ2-5	CASSWVGQSQETQYF
TRBV6-5	TRBJ1-2	CASSYSKTLTGYTF
TRBV10-1	TRBJ2-3	CASSEQGTDTQYF
TRBV4-1	TRBJ1-2	CASSQGIQSRGYTF
TRBV7-9	TRBJ2-7	CASSLFGQGGVRYEQYF
TRBV20-1	TRBJ1-2	CSASGQTNYGYTF
TRBV7-8	TRBJ1-5	CASSSQGWVNQPQHF
TRBV7-6	TRBJ2-3	CASSSGLAGSSDTQYF
TRBV5-1	TRBJ2-7	CASSVGEGRSYEQYF
TRBV11-1	TRBJ2-7	CASSPHRGSYEQYF
TRBV7-9	TRBJ2-5	CASSLLGGETQYF
TRBV11-2	TRBJ1-1	CASSQTTGGNTEAFF
TRBV7-9	TRBJ1-1	CASPGLSGEAFF
TRBV28	TRBJ1-2	CASSLQGIANYGYTF
TRBV28	TRBJ1-6	CASRGGELNNSPLHF
TRBV20-1	TRBJ2-2	CSASSGDTGELFF
TRBV2	TRBJ2-7	CASSRTSGGVYEQYF
TRBV25-1	TRBJ1-2	CASVDSVNNYGYTF